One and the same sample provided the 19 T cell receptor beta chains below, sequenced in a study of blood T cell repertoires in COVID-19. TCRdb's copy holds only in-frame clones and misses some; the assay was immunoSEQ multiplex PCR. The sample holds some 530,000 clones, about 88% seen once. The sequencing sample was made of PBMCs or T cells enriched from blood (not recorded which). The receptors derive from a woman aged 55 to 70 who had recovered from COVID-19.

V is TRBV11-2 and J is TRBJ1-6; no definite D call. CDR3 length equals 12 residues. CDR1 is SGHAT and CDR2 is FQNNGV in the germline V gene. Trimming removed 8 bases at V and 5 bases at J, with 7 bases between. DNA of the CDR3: TGTGCCAGCGGCCAGAATAATTCACCCCTCCACTTT. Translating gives CASGQNNSPLHF.

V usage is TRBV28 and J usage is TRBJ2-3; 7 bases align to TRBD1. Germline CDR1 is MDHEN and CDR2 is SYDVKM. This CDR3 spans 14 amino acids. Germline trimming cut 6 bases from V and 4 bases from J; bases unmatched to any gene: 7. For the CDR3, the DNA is TGTGCCAGCAGATCACAGGGGCTCCCAGATACGCAGTATTTT. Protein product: CASRSQGLPDTQYF. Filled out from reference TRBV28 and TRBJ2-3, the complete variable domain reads DVKVTQSSRYLVKRTGEKVFLECVQDMDHENMFWYRQDPGLGLRLIYFSYDVKMKEKGDIPEGYSVSREKKERFSLILESASTNQTSMYLCASRSQGLPDTQYFGPGTRLTVL.

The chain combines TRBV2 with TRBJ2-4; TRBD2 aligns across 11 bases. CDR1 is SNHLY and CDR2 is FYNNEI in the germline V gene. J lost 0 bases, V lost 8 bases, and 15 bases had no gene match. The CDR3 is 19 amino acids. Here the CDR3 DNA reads TGTGCCAGCCGCCTATCACTAGCGGGGGAGCCACTAGCCAAAAACATTCAGTACTTC. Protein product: CASRLSLAGEPLAKNIQYF.

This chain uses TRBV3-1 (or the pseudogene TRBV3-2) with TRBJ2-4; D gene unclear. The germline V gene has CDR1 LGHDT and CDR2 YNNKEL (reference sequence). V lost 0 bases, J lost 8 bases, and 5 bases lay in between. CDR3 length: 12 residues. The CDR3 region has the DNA TGTGCCAGCAGCCAAGACCGGGACATTCAGTACTTC. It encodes CASSQDRDIQYF.

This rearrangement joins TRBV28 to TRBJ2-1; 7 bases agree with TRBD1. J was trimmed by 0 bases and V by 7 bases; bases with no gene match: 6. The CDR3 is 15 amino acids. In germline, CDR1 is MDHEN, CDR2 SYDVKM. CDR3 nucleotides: TGTGCCAGCATTTACAGGGGTCACTCCTACAATGAGCAGTTCTTC. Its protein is CASIYRGHSYNEQFF.

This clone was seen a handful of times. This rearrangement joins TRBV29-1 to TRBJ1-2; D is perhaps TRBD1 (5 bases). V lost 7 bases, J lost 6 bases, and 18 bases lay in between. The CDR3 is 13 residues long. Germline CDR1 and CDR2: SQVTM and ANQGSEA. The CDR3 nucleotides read TGCAGCGCAGAAAGGCGGGGGTCTGATGGCTACACCTTC. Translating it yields CSAERRGSDGYTF.

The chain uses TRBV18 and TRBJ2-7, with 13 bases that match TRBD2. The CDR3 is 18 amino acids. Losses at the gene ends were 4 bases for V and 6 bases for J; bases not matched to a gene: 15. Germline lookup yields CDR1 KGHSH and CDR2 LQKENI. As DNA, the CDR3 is TGTGCCAGCTCACGGACTAGCGGGGGCCAACTTTTACTTAGCGAGCAGTACGTC. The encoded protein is CASSRTSGGQLLLSEQYV.

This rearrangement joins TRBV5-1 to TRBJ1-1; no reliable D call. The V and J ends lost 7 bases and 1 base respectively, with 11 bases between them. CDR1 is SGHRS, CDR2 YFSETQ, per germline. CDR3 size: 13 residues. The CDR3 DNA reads TGCGCCAGCCGAACCGACACGAACACTGAAGCTTTCTTT. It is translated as CASRTDTNTEAFF.

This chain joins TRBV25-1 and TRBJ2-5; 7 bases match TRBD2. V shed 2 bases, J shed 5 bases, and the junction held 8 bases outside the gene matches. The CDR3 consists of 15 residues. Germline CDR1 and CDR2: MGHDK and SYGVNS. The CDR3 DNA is TGTGCCAGCAGTGAACCTTTGGGGGGGGTTGAGACCCAGTACTTC. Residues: CASSEPLGGVETQYF.

This CDR3 is CASSVAGSRGLSNQPQHF. CDR3 DNA: TGTGCCAGCTCCGTGGCGGGATCTCGAGGTCTTAGCAATCAGCCCCAGCATTTT. V usage is TRBV27 and J usage is TRBJ1-5; no clear D. Germline values: CDR1 MNHEY, CDR2 SMNVEV (reference sequence). V was cut by 8 bases and J by 0 bases, with 23 bases left in between. This CDR3 spans 18 amino acids.

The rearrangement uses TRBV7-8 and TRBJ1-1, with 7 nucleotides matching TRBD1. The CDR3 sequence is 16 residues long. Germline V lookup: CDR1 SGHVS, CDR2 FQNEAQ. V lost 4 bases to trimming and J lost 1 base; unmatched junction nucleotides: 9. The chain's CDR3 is CASSSMLGQTNTEAFF. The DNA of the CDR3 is TGTGCCAGCAGCTCGATGCTGGGACAGACGAACACTGAAGCTTTCTTT.

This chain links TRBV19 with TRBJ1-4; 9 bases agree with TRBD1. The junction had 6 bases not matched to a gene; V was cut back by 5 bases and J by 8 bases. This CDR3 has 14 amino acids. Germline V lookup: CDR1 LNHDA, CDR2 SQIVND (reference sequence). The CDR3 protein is CASSEGQGREKLFF. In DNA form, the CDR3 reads TGTGCCAGTAGTGAGGGACAGGGTCGCGAAAAACTGTTTTTT.

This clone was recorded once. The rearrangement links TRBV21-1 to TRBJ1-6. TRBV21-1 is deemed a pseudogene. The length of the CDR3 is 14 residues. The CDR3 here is CASSKRSYNSPLHF. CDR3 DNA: TGTGCCAGCAGCAAAAGGAGCTATAATTCACCCCTCCACTTT.

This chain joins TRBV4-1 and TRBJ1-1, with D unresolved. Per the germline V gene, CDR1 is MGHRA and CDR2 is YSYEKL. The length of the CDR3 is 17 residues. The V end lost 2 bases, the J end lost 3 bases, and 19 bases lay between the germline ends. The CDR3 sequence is CASSQSRGGLEYTEAFF. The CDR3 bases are TGCGCCAGCAGCCAAAGCCGCGGAGGGCTAGAGTACACTGAAGCTTTCTTT.

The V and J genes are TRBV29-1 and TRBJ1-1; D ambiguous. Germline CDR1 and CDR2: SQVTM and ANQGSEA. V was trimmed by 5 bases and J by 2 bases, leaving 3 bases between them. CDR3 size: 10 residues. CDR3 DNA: TGCAGCGTTACAAACACTGAAGCTTTCTTT. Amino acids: CSVTNTEAFF.

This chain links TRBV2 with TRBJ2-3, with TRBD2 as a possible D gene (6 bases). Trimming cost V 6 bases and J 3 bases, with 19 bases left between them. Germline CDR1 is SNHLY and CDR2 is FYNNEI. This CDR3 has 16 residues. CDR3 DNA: TGTGCCAGCAGCCCCCTGGGACTTACCCTAACAGATACGCAGTATTTT. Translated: CASSPLGLTLTDTQYF.

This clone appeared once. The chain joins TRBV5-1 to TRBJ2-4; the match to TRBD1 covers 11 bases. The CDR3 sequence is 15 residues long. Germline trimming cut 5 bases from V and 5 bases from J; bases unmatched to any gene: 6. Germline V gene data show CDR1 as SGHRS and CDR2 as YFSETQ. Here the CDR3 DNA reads TGCGCCAGCAGACCCGGGACAGGGGGTCAAAACATTCAGTACTTC. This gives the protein CASRPGTGGQNIQYF.

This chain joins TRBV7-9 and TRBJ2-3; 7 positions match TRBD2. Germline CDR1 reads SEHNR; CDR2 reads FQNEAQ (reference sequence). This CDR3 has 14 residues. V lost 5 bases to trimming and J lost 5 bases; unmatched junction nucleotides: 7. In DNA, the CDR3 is TGTGCCAGCAGCGCAGCGGGACGGCTAGATACGCAGTATTTT. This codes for CASSAAGRLDTQYF.

CDR3 DNA: TGTGCCAGCATCTATTTACAGGGGTTTGGGCAGCCCCAGCATTTT. This sequence encodes CASIYLQGFGQPQHF. This chain connects TRBV7-4 to TRBJ1-5; 7 bases align to TRBD1. From germline, CDR1 is SGHVT and CDR2 SQSDAQ. The trim removed 7 bases at V and 7 bases at J, leaving 13 bases unmatched. CDR3 length: 15 amino acids. The full variable domain, in which reference TRBV7-4 and TRBJ1-5 provide the parts outside the CDR3, is GAGVSQSPRYKVAKRGRDVALRCDSISGHVTLYWYRQTLGQGSEVLTYSQSDAQRDKSGRPSGRFSAERPERSVSTLKIQRTEQGDSAVYLCASIYLQGFGQPQHFGDGTRLSIL.